The 32 T cell receptor beta chains below come from one sample, sequenced in a study of blood T cell repertoires in COVID-19. TCRdb keeps only in-frame clones here, not all; method: immunoSEQ multiplex PCR. The sample lists more than 200,000 clones, around 87% occurring once. The sample was PBMCs or T cells enriched from blood (not recorded which). Receptors originate from a man aged 25-40 years in a cohort exposed to, infected with or recovered from COVID-19 (not recorded which).

The chain employs TRBV4-3 and TRBJ2-4; 9 bases map to TRBD2. V dropped 1 base and J dropped 0; count of bases not matched to a gene: 4. The CDR3 contains 17 residues. The V gene's germline CDR1 is LGHNA and CDR2 YSLEER. The CDR3 loop is CASSQVAGAPAKNIQYF. The DNA for the CDR3 is TGCGCCAGCAGCCAAGTAGCGGGAGCCCCAGCCAAAAACATTCAGTACTTC.

In this sample, this clone turned up once. V and J are TRBV15 and TRBJ2-3, with D possibly matching TRBD2 (5 bases). The CDR3 loop spans 16 amino acids. Per germline, CDR1 LNHNV and CDR2 YYDKDF (reference sequence). The V gene lost 4 bases and the J gene lost 1 base, with 15 bases spanning the gap. CDR3 DNA sequence: TGTGCCACCAGCACATTTATCGTCGGGGGCACAGATACGCAGTATTTT. Protein: CATSTFIVGGTDTQYF.

The chain uses TRBV5-4 and TRBJ2-3; 7 positions agree with TRBD2. CDR1 and CDR2 (germline): SGHNT, YYREEE (reference sequence). This CDR3 has 17 residues. V shed 0 bases and J 0 bases; nucleotides not matched to a gene: 7. CDR3 bases: TGTGCCAGCAGCTTGGTGGGGAGGGCTGCAAGCACAGATACGCAGTATTTT. It encodes CASSLVGRAASTDTQYF.

The chain joins TRBV9 to TRBJ1-2; no clear D. V was shortened by 7 bases and J by 6 bases, with 13 bases between the two germline ends. Per the germline V gene, CDR1 is SGDLS and CDR2 is YYNGEE. The CDR3 runs to 12 residues. Here the CDR3 reads CASSLGSDGYTF. CDR3 coding DNA: TGTGCCAGCTCCCTGGGTAGCGATGGCTACACCTTC.

The genes are TRBV12-3 or TRBV12-4 and TRBJ2-7; the D is unclear. Trimming removed 3 bases at V and 3 bases at J, with 6 bases between. The CDR3 consists of 12 residues. CDR3 region: CASSFTDYEQYF. CDR3 sequence (DNA): TGTGCCAGCAGTTTTACAGACTACGAGCAGTACTTC.

This chain links TRBV6-5 with TRBJ1-2; possibly TRBD1 for D (6 bases). V lost 5 bases to trimming and J lost 2 bases, with 15 bases between them. The CDR3 totals 15 residues. Germline loops: CDR1 MNHEY, CDR2 SVGAGI. The CDR3 is CASSPVDRRNYGYTF. In DNA form, the CDR3 reads TGTGCCAGCAGTCCCGTAGACAGGAGAAACTATGGCTACACCTTC.

The rearrangement joins TRBV18 to TRBJ2-1; 8 bases are a match to TRBD2. J was trimmed by 5 bases and V by 3 bases; bases with no gene match: 12. Germline V gives CDR1 KGHSH, CDR2 LQKENI. This CDR3 is 17 amino acids long. The CDR3 DNA follows: TGTGCCAGCTCACCGTCCCGAGGGAGCGGGGGTAACAATGAGCAGTTCTTC. Residues: CASSPSRGSGGNNEQFF. The full variable domain, with the rest looked up from reference TRBV18 and TRBJ2-1, is NAGVMQNPRHLVRRRGQEARLRCSPMKGHSHVYWYRQLPEEGLKFMVYLQKENIIDESGMPKERFSAEFPKEGPSILRIQQVVRGDSAAYFCASSPSRGSGGNNEQFFGPGTRLTVL.

The rearrangement links TRBV5-8 to TRBJ2-4, with D tentatively TRBD2 (5 bases). The CDR3 runs 15 residues. The V gene lost 5 bases and the J gene lost 7 bases, with 19 bases spanning the gap. Germline lookup yields CDR1 SGHTS and CDR2 YDEGEE. The CDR3: CASSSAMVASNIQYF. In nucleotides, the CDR3 is TGTGCCAGCAGTAGCGCCATGGTTGCATCGAACATTCAGTACTTC.

The CDR3 protein is CASSSPTGRNTEAFF. CDR3 in DNA: TGCGCCAGCAGCTCCCCAACAGGGAGGAACACTGAAGCTTTCTTT. This rearrangement joins TRBV5-1 to TRBJ1-1; D possibly corresponds to TRBD1 (6 bases). The CDR3 extends over 15 amino acids. The germline V gene has CDR1 SGHRS and CDR2 YFSETQ. Trimming stripped 3 bases from V and 1 base from J, with 13 bases between.

This clone was detected a few times. V and J are TRBV5-1 and TRBJ2-2, with TRBD2 matching 10 bases. Trimming at V came to 0 bases and at J to 4 bases, leaving 3 bases not matched to a gene. Germline-derived CDR1 and CDR2 are SGHRS and YFSETQ. The CDR3 consists of 16 residues. CDR3 nucleotides: TGCGCCAGCAGCTTGGTAGCGGGAGGCGGCACCGGGGAGCTGTTTTTT. Translated: CASSLVAGGGTGELFF.

V usage is TRBV24-1 and J usage is TRBJ2-7; D gene uncertain. The length of the CDR3 is 12 residues. Germline V gives CDR1 KGHDR, CDR2 SFDVKD. Trimming took 3 bases from V and 6 from J, leaving 8 bases between them. The CDR3 is CATSDEPGEQYF. CDR3 bases: TGTGCCACCAGTGATGAACCGGGCGAGCAGTACTTC.

V and J are TRBV28 and TRBJ1-2; 7 bases are a match to TRBD1. Germline V gives CDR1 MDHEN, CDR2 SYDVKM. The CDR3 runs 15 residues. V lost 7 bases to trimming and J lost 3 bases; unmatched junction nucleotides: 11. CDR3 loop: CASTYQDRVHYGYTF. Written as DNA, the CDR3 is TGTGCCAGCACCTATCAAGACAGGGTTCACTATGGCTACACCTTC.

The rearrangement links TRBV4-1 to TRBJ1-2; no definite D call. Germline V lookup: CDR1 MGHRA, CDR2 YSYEKL. The V end lost 4 bases, the J end lost 4 bases, and 13 bases lay between the germline ends. This CDR3 contains 14 residues. The CDR3 loop reads CASSPPGYRYGYTF. The CDR3 nucleotides read TGCGCCAGCAGCCCCCCGGGGTACCGCTATGGCTACACCTTC.

This clone was seen once. The chain joins TRBV5-1 to TRBJ2-5; TRBD2 aligns across 10 bases. Germline V gene lookup returns CDR1 SGHRS and CDR2 YFSETQ. The CDR3 has 17 amino acids. Losses at the gene ends were 4 bases for V and 5 bases for J; bases not matched to a gene: 14. CDR3: CASSQMPSGRAWETQYF. In DNA form, the CDR3 reads TGCGCCAGCAGCCAGATGCCCAGCGGGAGGGCCTGGGAGACCCAGTACTTC.

A few counts support this clone. The rearrangement joins TRBV5-1 to TRBJ1-1; unclear D gene. Germline CDR1 reads SGHRS; CDR2 reads YFSETQ. The CDR3 length is 15 residues. Trimming pared 4 bases from V and 4 bases from J, leaving 17 bases between. CDR3 sequence: CASSPDGNRGTEAFF. The CDR3, as DNA: TGCGCCAGCAGCCCGGACGGCAACCGGGGCACTGAAGCTTTCTTT.

V and J are TRBV11-2 and TRBJ1-4; D gene uncertain. The CDR3 contains 16 residues. Trimming stripped 0 bases from V and 4 bases from J, with 12 bases between. CDR1 is SGHAT and CDR2 is FQNNGV in the germline V gene. CDR3 sequence reads: CASSLERRVLNEKLFF. CDR3 coding DNA: TGTGCCAGCAGCTTAGAGCGAAGAGTCCTTAATGAAAAACTGTTTTTT.

The chain links TRBV18 to TRBJ2-1; 14 bases align to TRBD2. V shed 4 bases and J 0 bases; nucleotides not matched to a gene: 8. The length of the CDR3 is 19 residues. Germline values: CDR1 KGHSH, CDR2 LQKENI. The CDR3 bases are TGTGCCAGCTCACTGACTAGCGGGAGGGCCTCGGGCTCCTACAATGAGCAGTTCTTC. Translating it yields CASSLTSGRASGSYNEQFF.

This clone was seen only once. The chain combines TRBV2 with TRBJ1-4, with 8 bases lining up with TRBD1. The CDR3 is 14 amino acids. V dropped 6 bases and J dropped 5; count of bases not matched to a gene: 5. In germline, CDR1 is SNHLY, CDR2 FYNNEI. The CDR3 nucleotides read TGTGCCAGCAGGAGGGACAGGATGAATGAAAAACTGTTTTTT. Translation: CASRRDRMNEKLFF.

The chain recombines TRBV7-3 with TRBJ2-1, with 15 bases that match TRBD2. The CDR3 has 15 residues. Germline V gene sequence: CDR1 SGHTA, CDR2 FQGTGA. With 3 bases clipped from V and 7 bases from J, the junction kept 1 base outside the gene matches. DNA for the CDR3: TGTGCCAGCAGCTTGGGGACTAGCGGGAGGAATGAGCAGTTCTTC. Its translation: CASSLGTSGRNEQFF.

V usage is TRBV28 and J usage is TRBJ1-1; D is perhaps TRBD1 (6 bases). The CDR3 contains 18 residues. The V gene lost 2 bases and the J gene lost 3 bases, with 22 bases spanning the gap. Per the germline V gene, CDR1 is MDHEN and CDR2 is SYDVKM. The CDR3 loop is CASSLIGGRGRMYTEAFF. The CDR3 DNA reads TGTGCCAGCAGTTTAATCGGGGGGCGAGGTAGAATGTACACTGAAGCTTTCTTT.

The chain couples TRBV7-2 to TRBJ2-7, with D tentatively TRBD1 (6 bases). In germline, CDR1 is SGHTA, CDR2 FQGNSA. This CDR3 has 14 residues. V lost 0 bases to trimming and J lost 9 bases, with 15 bases between them. The CDR3, as DNA: TGTGCCAGCAGCTTAGCCCCGGACAGTTCGGCGCAGTACTTC. Residues: CASSLAPDSSAQYF.

The chain links TRBV28 to TRBJ2-7; 8 positions match TRBD1. Germline V CDR1 and CDR2: MDHEN, SYDVKM. CDR3 length: 15 amino acids. Trimming cost V 3 bases and J 1 base; bases outside gene matches: 5. The CDR3: CASSLTGAGSYEQYF. DNA of the CDR3: TGTGCCAGCAGTTTGACAGGGGCGGGATCCTACGAGCAGTACTTC.

The CDR3 nucleotides are TGTGCCAGCAGTTACCCCTTACCGTCAGGGACCCAGTACTTC. Its protein is CASSYPLPSGTQYF. The chain joins TRBV6-5 to TRBJ2-5; D unresolved. V was cut by 2 bases and J by 7 bases, with 14 bases left in between. CDR3 length equals 14 residues. The germline V gene has CDR1 MNHEY and CDR2 SVGAGI.

J is TRBJ1-1 and V is TRBV28, with a possible D match to TRBD1 (6 bases). Germline V gene lookup returns CDR1 MDHEN and CDR2 SYDVKM. The V end lost 1 base, the J end lost 8 bases, and 17 bases lay between the germline ends. This CDR3 region has 15 residues. For the CDR3, the DNA is TGTGCCAGCAGTTTATTACCGGTTGGGGGGGCGGAAGCTTTCTTT. Translated, it gives CASSLLPVGGAEAFF.

The chain uses TRBV28 and TRBJ2-3, with 7 bases that match TRBD1. The junction had 17 bases not matched to a gene; V was cut back by 11 bases and J by 0 bases. Germline assignment: CDR1 MDHEN and CDR2 SYDVKM. The CDR3 covers 17 residues. CDR3 sequence: CAGGRGRDQASTDTQYF. The CDR3 bases are TGTGCCGGAGGAAGGGGGCGCGACCAGGCTAGCACAGATACGCAGTATTTT.

The gene calls are TRBV6-5 and TRBJ2-5; 7 bases match TRBD2. Trimming cost V 7 bases and J 4 bases; bases outside gene matches: 9. This CDR3 spans 14 amino acids. CDR1 is MNHEY, CDR2 SVGAGI, per germline. CDR3 in DNA: TGTGCCAGCAACGGTGCGGGAGTAGGAGAGACCCAGTACTTC. It yields the protein CASNGAGVGETQYF.

This clone was seen only once. This chain uses TRBV7-6 with TRBJ2-1; 11 bases align to TRBD2. V shed 0 bases, J shed 0 bases, and the junction held 1 base outside the gene matches. The V gene's germline CDR1 is SGHVS and CDR2 FNYEAQ. The CDR3 covers 17 residues. CDR3 loop: CASSLATSGTSYNEQFF. The CDR3 nucleotides are TGTGCCAGCAGCTTAGCGACTAGCGGGACCTCCTACAATGAGCAGTTCTTC.

V is TRBV19 and J is TRBJ2-7; 7 bases fit TRBD1. V lost 4 bases and J lost 5; bases outside the gene matches: 11. CDR1 is LNHDA and CDR2 is SQIVND in the germline V gene (reference sequence). This CDR3 region has 15 residues. CDR3 in amino acids: CASSTRTGILDEQYF. The DNA of the CDR3 is TGTGCCAGTAGTACCCGGACAGGTATCTTGGACGAGCAGTACTTC.

This chain links TRBV7-6 with TRBJ1-2; D might be TRBD1 (5 bases). The V end lost 5 bases, the J end lost 4 bases, and 11 bases lay between the germline ends. Germline V gene sequence: CDR1 SGHVS, CDR2 FNYEAQ. This CDR3 has 13 amino acids. In DNA form, the CDR3 reads TGTGCCAGCAGCCCTGGACATAGCTATGGCTACACCTTC. Translated, it gives CASSPGHSYGYTF.

The CDR3 region is CASRVDYGYTF. In DNA form, the CDR3 reads TGTGCCAGCAGGGTAGACTATGGCTACACCTTC. The gene calls are TRBV28 and TRBJ1-2; D gene uncertain. V was shortened by 6 bases and J by 3 bases, with 5 bases between the two germline ends. Germline CDR1 and CDR2: MDHEN and SYDVKM. The CDR3 runs 11 residues.

In this sample, this clone turned up once. The chain recombines TRBV6-6 with TRBJ2-3; TRBD2 aligns across 10 bases. Germline CDR1 is MNHNY and CDR2 is SVGAGI (reference sequence). The CDR3 is 15 residues long. The V and J ends lost 5 bases and 3 bases, in that order; junction bases with no gene match: 5. CDR3 sequence: CASSRPGLATDTQYF. CDR3 in DNA: TGTGCCAGCAGTAGACCGGGACTAGCGACAGATACGCAGTATTTT.

J is TRBJ2-7 and V is TRBV3-1 (or the pseudogene TRBV3-2); D call uncertain. The CDR3 is 15 residues long. CDR1 and CDR2 (germline): LGHDT, YNNKEL (reference sequence). Trimming took off 1 base at V and 3 bases at J, with 13 bases between the two ends. The CDR3 protein is CASSQGRLPFYEQYF. DNA of the CDR3: TGTGCCAGCAGCCAAGGTAGACTGCCGTTCTACGAGCAGTACTTC.